One sample yielded the 19 T cell receptor beta chains listed below, sequenced in a study of CD4 T cell repertoires in COVID-19 (dated by TCRdb to the early 2020s). Library method: the immunoSEQ multiplex PCR assay. TCRdb carries this immuneACCESS record with in-frame sequences only. Its versions omit some clonotypes, under half of them owing to an unresolved V gene in the studies checked, with the rest unexplained. The sample profile shows 65,000 to 95,000 clones; around 82% of them were found once. Of the sample, about 0.58% is held by the ten largest clones. Reading the label with the study, this specimen's time point is: sample from a COVID-19-recovered individual after infection. This material consisted of CD4+ T cells from peripheral blood, taken after recovery from COVID-19. The receptors come from a human donor who had COVID-19.

The chain has TRBV10-1 and TRBJ2-7; weak D call: TRBD2 (7 bases). Germline assignment: CDR1 WNHNN and CDR2 SYGVQD (reference sequence). This CDR3 spans 14 amino acids. V dropped 3 bases and J dropped 2 bases, with 11 bases sitting between them. The CDR3 reads CASSDTGGPYEQYF. In nucleotides, the CDR3 is TGCGCCAGCAGTGACACGGGGGGCCCCTACGAGCAGTACTTC.

V usage is TRBV11-2 and J usage is TRBJ1-2; tentatively, D is TRBD1 (6 bases). Trimming shortened V by 3 bases and J by 6 bases, and 17 bases separated the two germline ends. The CDR3 covers 15 residues. The germline CDR1 and CDR2 sequences are SGHAT and FQNNGV. CDR3 nucleotides: TGTGCCAGCAGCTTTGGGGGGCGAAATACCGATGGCTACACCTTC. Amino acid sequence: CASSFGGRNTDGYTF.

The chain links TRBV5-1 to TRBJ2-3; D might be TRBD2 (6 bases). This CDR3 is 16 amino acids long. V lost 2 bases and J 6 bases, leaving 19 bases between the germline ends. The germline V gene has CDR1 SGHRS and CDR2 YFSETQ. The CDR3 here is CASSFLSGRGLDTQYF. CDR3 sequence (DNA): TGCGCCAGCAGCTTCCTGTCCGGGAGAGGGTTGGATACGCAGTATTTT. The whole variable domain, filled in from reference TRBV5-1 and TRBJ2-3, reads KAGVTQTPRYLIKTRGQQVTLSCSPISGHRSVSWYQQTPGQGLQFLFEYFSETQRNKGNFPGRFSGRQFSNSRSEMNVSTLELGDSALYLCASSFLSGRGLDTQYFGPGTRLTVL.

V is TRBV2 and J is TRBJ2-1; 8 nucleotides agree with TRBD2. The CDR3 runs 15 residues. Germline assignment: CDR1 SNHLY and CDR2 FYNNEI. The V gene end was trimmed by 4 bases and the J gene end by 9 bases; junction bases not matched to a gene: 11. CDR3 DNA sequence: TGTGCCAGCAGTGGACGGGCGGGAGGAGGGGGTGAGCAGTTCTTC. It is translated as CASSGRAGGGGEQFF.

The chain couples TRBV25-1 to TRBJ2-1; tentative D call: TRBD2 (5 bases). The ends were cut back, 6 bases at V and 9 bases at J, with 18 bases in the middle. CDR3 length equals 14 residues. Germline assignment: CDR1 MGHDK and CDR2 SYGVNS. The CDR3 DNA reads as TGTGCCAGCAGCGCGAGGGCGGCGAGTAGTGAGCAGTTCTTC. Protein sequence: CASSARAASSEQFF.

The J gene is TRBJ2-3, the V gene TRBV11-3; D is possibly TRBD2 (5 bases). The CDR3 spans 13 residues. Trimming pared 1 base from V and 3 bases from J, leaving 5 bases between. From germline, CDR1 is SGHNT and CDR2 YENEEA. CDR3 sequence (DNA): TGTGCCAGCAGCTTAGGGACTACAGATACGCAGTATTTT. It is translated as CASSLGTTDTQYF. Full variable domain (missing parts from reference TRBV11-3 and TRBJ2-3): EAGVVQSPRYKIIEKKQPVAFWCNPISGHNTLYWYLQNLGQGPELLIRYENEEAVDDSQLPKDRFSAERLKGVDSTLKIQPAELGDSAVYLCASSLGTTDTQYFGPGTRLTVL.

V is TRBV11-2 and J is TRBJ1-3; D not certain. V was pared by 5 bases and J by 0 bases, with 23 bases between. Germline V gene lookup returns CDR1 SGHAT and CDR2 FQNNGV. The CDR3 length is 19 residues. The CDR3 DNA reads TGTGCCAGCAGCCAACCCATTACGCCGGGCAAACTCTCTGGAAACACCATATATTTT. Translation: CASSQPITPGKLSGNTIYF.

The chain employs TRBV19 and TRBJ2-7, with 9 bases that match TRBD1. Germline-derived CDR1 and CDR2 are LNHDA and SQIVND (reference sequence). V shed 5 bases, J shed 5 bases, and the junction held 7 bases outside the gene matches. The CDR3 has 14 residues. The CDR3 spells CASSGGQGFNEQYF. For the CDR3, the DNA is TGTGCCAGTAGTGGGGGACAGGGATTTAACGAGCAGTACTTC.

As concerns this clone: In the same sample, other DNA sequences code for this CDR3. This chain joins TRBV7-9 and TRBJ1-6; D is perhaps TRBD1 (5 bases). CDR3 length equals 14 residues. In germline, CDR1 is SEHNR, CDR2 FQNEAQ (reference sequence). V shed 3 bases and J shed 7 bases, with 10 bases lying between them. CDR3 sequence reads: CASSFGTENSPLHF. As DNA, the CDR3 is TGTGCCAGCAGCTTCGGGACGGAGAATTCACCCCTCCACTTT.

This chain connects TRBV18 to TRBJ2-7, with 9 bases aligning to TRBD1. J was trimmed by 2 bases and V by 3 bases; bases with no gene match: 8. Germline V gives CDR1 KGHSH, CDR2 LQKENI. The CDR3 runs to 16 residues. The CDR3 coding sequence is TGTGCCAGCTCACCCGGACAGGACAGGGGAACCTACGAGCAGTACTTC. Translated: CASSPGQDRGTYEQYF. The entire variable domain, with the rest obtained from reference TRBV18 and TRBJ2-7, is as follows: NAGVMQNPRHLVRRRGQEARLRCSPMKGHSHVYWYRQLPEEGLKFMVYLQKENIIDESGMPKERFSAEFPKEGPSILRIQQVVRGDSAAYFCASSPGQDRGTYEQYFGPGTRLTVT.

This clone was counted a single time. The chain uses TRBV10-3 and TRBJ1-2; TRBD1 matches 7 bases. Germline-derived CDR1 and CDR2 are ENHRY and SYGVKD. The CDR3 loop spans 12 amino acids. J gave up 8 bases and V 2 bases, and 2 bases lay outside the gene matches. CDR3 region: CAISETGAGYTF. The CDR3 DNA reads as TGTGCCATCAGTGAGACAGGGGCGGGCTACACCTTC.

The V gene is TRBV28, the J gene TRBJ1-2; D gene ambiguous. The ends were cut back, 2 bases at V and 6 bases at J, with 13 bases in the middle. The CDR3 extends over 14 amino acids. Germline-derived CDR1 and CDR2 are MDHEN and SYDVKM. The CDR3: CASSLNGPWDGYTF. The CDR3 nucleotides read TGTGCCAGCAGTTTAAATGGCCCCTGGGATGGCTACACCTTC.

This chain uses TRBV6-1 with TRBJ1-6; D might be TRBD1 (6 bases). V was cut by 1 base and J by 1 base, with 11 bases left in between. Germline loops: CDR1 MNHNS, CDR2 SASEGT. CDR3 size: 17 residues. The CDR3 DNA reads TGTGCCAGCAGTGAAGTGGCCAGGGGTTCCTATAATTCACCCCTCCACTTT. It translates to CASSEVARGSYNSPLHF.

The chain links TRBV5-1 to TRBJ2-5; 8 bases fit TRBD1. Germline values: CDR1 SGHRS, CDR2 YFSETQ. The CDR3 spans 17 residues. With V trimmed by 2 bases and J by 5 bases, 14 bases remained unmatched. CDR3 loop: CASSLGPHPGGWETQYF. CDR3 bases: TGCGCCAGCAGCTTAGGACCCCATCCAGGGGGCTGGGAGACCCAGTACTTC.

V and J are TRBV5-4 and TRBJ2-5, with a weak D call TRBD2 (6 bases). V shed 6 bases and J shed 5 bases, with 17 bases lying between them. The CDR3 has 14 amino acids. CDR1 and CDR2 from the germline V gene are SGHNT and YYREEE (reference sequence). The CDR3 loop reads CASNLAGGRETQYF. The CDR3 bases are TGTGCCAGCAACCTTGCCGGGGGTAGGGAGACCCAGTACTTC. Looking up the rest from reference TRBV5-4 and TRBJ2-5 gives the full variable domain: ETGVTQSPTHLIKTRGQQVTLRCSSQSGHNTVSWYQQALGQGPQFIFQYYREEENGRGNFPPRFSGLQFPNYSSELNVNALELDDSALYLCASNLAGGRETQYFGPGTRLLVL.

The rearrangement joins TRBV6-4 to TRBJ1-2; 12 nucleotides align to TRBD1. CDR3 length equals 16 residues. The J segment lost 4 bases and the V segment lost 5 bases, leaving 8 bases of the junction unmatched. CDR1 is MRHNA and CDR2 is SNTAGT in the germline V gene. CDR3 bases: TGTGCCAGCAGTCCCCTCCCGGGACAGGGGGCCTATGGCTACACCTTC. Its protein is CASSPLPGQGAYGYTF.

This clone was observed a handful of times. The chain has TRBV9 and TRBJ1-2, with TRBD1 identical over 8 bases. This CDR3 has 16 amino acids. Losses at the gene ends were 0 bases for V and 6 bases for J; bases not matched to a gene: 10. Germline CDR1 is SGDLS and CDR2 is YYNGEE. The CDR3 reads CASSVDPTGEIHGYTF. As DNA, the CDR3 is TGTGCCAGCAGCGTAGATCCGACAGGGGAGATTCATGGCTACACCTTC.

This chain connects TRBV7-2 to TRBJ2-1; tentative D call: TRBD1 (6 bases). V was trimmed by 5 bases and J by 8 bases, leaving 16 bases between them. The CDR3 contains 14 residues. Germline loops: CDR1 SGHTA, CDR2 FQGNSA. CDR3 nucleotide sequence: TGTGCCAGCAGCCCCCCGGGCAGGGGTGATGAGCAGTTCTTC. This codes for CASSPPGRGDEQFF. The full variable domain, rest sourced from reference TRBV7-2 and TRBJ2-1, is GAGVSQSPSNKVTEKGKDVELRCDPISGHTALYWYRQSLGQGLEFLIYFQGNSAPDKSGLPSDRFSAERTGGSVSTLTIQRTQQEDSAVYLCASSPPGRGDEQFFGPGTRLTVL.

The chain links TRBV15 to TRBJ1-4; D not resolved. The germline V gene encodes CDR1 LNHNV and CDR2 YYDKDF (reference sequence). The V end was cut by 1 base, the J end by 8 bases, with 11 bases between. CDR3 length: 14 amino acids. The CDR3 is CATSRGVIDEKLFF. The CDR3 DNA is TGTGCCACCAGCAGAGGGGTGATTGACGAAAAACTGTTTTTT. Variable domain in full (rest from reference TRBV15 and TRBJ1-4): DAMVIQNPRYQVTQFGKPVTLSCSQTLNHNVMYWYQQKSSQAPKLLFHYYDKDFNNEADTPDNFQSRRPNTSFCFLDIRSPGLGDTAMYLCATSRGVIDEKLFFGSGTQLSVL.